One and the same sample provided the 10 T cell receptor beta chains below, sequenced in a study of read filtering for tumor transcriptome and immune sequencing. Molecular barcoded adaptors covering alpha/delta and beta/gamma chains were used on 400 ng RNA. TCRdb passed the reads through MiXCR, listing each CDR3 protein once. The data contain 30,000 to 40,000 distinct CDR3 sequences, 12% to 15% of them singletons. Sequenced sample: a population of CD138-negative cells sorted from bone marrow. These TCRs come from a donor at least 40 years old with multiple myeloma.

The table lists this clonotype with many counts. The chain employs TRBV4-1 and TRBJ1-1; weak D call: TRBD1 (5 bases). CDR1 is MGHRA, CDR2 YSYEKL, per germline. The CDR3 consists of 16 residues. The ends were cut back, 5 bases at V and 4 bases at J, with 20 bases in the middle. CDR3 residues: CASSSPERQRGTEAFF. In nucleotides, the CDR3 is TGCGCCAGCAGCTCCCCCGAAAGGCAGAGGGGCACTGAAGCTTTCTTT.

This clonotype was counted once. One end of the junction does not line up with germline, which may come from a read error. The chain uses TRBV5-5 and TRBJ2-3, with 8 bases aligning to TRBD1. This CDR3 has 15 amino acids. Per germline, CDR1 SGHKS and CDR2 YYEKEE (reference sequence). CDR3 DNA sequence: TGTGCCAGCAGCACGACAGGGGAAGTAGGAGATGCGCAGTATTTT. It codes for CASSTTGEVGDAQYF.

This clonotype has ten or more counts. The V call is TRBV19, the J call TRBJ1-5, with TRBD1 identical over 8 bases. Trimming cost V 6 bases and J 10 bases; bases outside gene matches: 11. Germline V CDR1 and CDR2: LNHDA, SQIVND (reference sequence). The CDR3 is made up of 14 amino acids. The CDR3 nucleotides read TGTGCCAGTAGATCGGACAGGGCTGGGGGACCCCAGCATTTT. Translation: CASRSDRAGGPQHF.

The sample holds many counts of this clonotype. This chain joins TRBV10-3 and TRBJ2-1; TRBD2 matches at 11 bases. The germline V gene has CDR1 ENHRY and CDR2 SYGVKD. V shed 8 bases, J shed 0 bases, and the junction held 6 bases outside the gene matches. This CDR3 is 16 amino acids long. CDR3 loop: CAIASGGLFSYNEQFF. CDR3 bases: TGTGCCATCGCTAGCGGGGGGCTGTTCTCCTACAATGAGCAGTTCTTC.

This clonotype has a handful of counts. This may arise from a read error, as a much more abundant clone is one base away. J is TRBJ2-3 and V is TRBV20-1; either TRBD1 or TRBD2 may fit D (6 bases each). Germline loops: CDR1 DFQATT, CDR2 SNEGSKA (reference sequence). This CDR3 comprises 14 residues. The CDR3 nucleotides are TGCAGTGCTAGAGATCCCGGGGGCGCAGATACGCAGTGTTTT. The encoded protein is CSARDPGGADTQCF.

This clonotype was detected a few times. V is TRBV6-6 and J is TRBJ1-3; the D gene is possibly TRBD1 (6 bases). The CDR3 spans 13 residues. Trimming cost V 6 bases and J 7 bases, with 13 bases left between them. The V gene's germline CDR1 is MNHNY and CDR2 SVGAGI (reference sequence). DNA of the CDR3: TGTGCCAGCAGCCCCATCCAGGGGAACACCATATATTTT. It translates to CASSPIQGNTIYF.

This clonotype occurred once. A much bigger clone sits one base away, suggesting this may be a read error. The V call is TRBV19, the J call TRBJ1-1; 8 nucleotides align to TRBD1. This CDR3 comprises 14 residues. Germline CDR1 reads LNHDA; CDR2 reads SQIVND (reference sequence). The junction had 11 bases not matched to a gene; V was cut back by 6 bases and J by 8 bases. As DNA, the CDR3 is TGTGCCAGTAGCTCCAATACCGACAGGGGCGAAGCTTTCTTT. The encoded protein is CASSSNTDRGEAFF.

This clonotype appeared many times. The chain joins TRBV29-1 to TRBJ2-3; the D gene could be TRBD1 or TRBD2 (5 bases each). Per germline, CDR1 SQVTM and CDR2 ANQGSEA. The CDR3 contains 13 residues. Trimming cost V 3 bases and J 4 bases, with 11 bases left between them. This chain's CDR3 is CSVEHGDPDTQYF. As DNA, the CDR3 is TGCAGCGTTGAGCATGGGGACCCAGATACGCAGTATTTT.

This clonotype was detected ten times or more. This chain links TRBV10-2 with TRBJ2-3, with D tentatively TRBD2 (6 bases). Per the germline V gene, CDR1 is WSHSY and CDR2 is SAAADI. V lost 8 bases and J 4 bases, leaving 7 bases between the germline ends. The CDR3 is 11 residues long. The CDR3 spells CASGTSDTQYF. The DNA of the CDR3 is TGCGCCAGCGGGACTTCAGATACGCAGTATTTT.

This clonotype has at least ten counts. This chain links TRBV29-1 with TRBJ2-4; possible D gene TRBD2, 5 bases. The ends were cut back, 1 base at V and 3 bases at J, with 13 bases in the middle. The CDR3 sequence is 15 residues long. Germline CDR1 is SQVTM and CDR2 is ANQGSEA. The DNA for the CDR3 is TGCAGCGTTGAAGGGCTCCTTCGGGGCAAAAACATTCAGTACTTC. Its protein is CSVEGLLRGKNIQYF.